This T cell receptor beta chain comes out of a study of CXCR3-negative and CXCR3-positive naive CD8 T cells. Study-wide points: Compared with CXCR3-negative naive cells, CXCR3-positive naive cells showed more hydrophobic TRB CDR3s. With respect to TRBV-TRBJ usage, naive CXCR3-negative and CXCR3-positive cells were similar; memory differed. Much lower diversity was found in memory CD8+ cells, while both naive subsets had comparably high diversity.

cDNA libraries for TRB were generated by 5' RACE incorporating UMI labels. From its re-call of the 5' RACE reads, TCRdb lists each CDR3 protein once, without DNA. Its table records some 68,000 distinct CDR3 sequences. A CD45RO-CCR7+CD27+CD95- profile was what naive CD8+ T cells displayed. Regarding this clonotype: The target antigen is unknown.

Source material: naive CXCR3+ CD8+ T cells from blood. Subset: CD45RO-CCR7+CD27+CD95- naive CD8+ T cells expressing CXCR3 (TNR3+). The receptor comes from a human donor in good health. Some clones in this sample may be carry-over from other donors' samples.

This CDR3 reads CSVLGYNEQFF. This rearrangement joins TRBV29-1 to TRBJ2-1. The CDR3 extends over 11 amino acids. CDR1 SQVTM and CDR2 ANQGSEA come from the germline V gene.